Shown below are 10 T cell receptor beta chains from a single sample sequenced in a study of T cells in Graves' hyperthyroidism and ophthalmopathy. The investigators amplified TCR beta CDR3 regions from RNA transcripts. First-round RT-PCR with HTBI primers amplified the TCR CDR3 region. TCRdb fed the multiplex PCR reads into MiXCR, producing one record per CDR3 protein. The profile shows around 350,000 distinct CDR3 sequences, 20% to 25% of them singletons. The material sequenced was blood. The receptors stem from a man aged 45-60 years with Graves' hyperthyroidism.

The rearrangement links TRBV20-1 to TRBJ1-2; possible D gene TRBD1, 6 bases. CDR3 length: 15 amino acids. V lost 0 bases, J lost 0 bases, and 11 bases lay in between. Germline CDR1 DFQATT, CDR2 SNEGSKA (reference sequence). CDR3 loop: CSARDFGTSNYGYTF. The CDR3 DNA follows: TGCAGTGCTAGAGATTTTGGGACATCTAACTATGGCTACACCTTC.

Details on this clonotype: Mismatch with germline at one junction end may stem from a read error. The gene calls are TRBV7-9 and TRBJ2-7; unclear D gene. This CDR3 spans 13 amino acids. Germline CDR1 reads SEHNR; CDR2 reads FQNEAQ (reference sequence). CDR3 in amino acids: CASSLGEFYKQYF. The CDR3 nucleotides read TGTGCCAGCAGCTTAGGCGAATTCTACAAGCAGTACTTC.

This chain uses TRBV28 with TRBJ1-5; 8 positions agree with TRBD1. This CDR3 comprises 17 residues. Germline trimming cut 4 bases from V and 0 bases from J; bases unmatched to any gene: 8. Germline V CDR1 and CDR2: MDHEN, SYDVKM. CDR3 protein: CASSWTGRFVSNQPQHF. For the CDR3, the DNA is TGTGCCAGCAGTTGGACAGGGCGGTTCGTTAGCAATCAGCCCCAGCATTTT.

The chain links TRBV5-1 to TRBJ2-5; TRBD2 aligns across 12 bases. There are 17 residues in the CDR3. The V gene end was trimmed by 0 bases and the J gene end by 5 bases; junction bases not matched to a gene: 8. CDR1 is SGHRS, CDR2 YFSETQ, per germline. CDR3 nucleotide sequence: TGCGCCAGCAGCTTGGATCCGACTAGCGGGAGTGGGGAGACCCAGTACTTC. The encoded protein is CASSLDPTSGSGETQYF.

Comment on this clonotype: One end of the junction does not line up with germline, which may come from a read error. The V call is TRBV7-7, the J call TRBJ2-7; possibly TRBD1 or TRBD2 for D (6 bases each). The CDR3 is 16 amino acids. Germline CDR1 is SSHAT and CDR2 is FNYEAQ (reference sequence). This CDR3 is CASSLGLGARGEEQYF. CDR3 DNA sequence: TGTGCTAGCAGCTTGGGCTTGGGGGCCCGCGGGGAGGAGCAGTACTTC. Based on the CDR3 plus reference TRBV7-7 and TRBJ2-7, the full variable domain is GAGVSQSPRYKVTKRGQDVTLRCDPISSHATLYWYQQALGQGPEFLTYFNYEAQPDKSGLPSDRFSAERPEGSISTLTIQRTEQRDSAMYRCASSLGLGARGEEQYFGPGTRLTVT.

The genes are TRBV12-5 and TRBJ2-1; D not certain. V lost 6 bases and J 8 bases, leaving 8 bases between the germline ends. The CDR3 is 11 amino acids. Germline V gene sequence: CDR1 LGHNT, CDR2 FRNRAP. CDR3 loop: CASGPLDEQFF. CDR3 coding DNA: TGTGCTAGTGGCCCCTTGGATGAGCAGTTCTTC.

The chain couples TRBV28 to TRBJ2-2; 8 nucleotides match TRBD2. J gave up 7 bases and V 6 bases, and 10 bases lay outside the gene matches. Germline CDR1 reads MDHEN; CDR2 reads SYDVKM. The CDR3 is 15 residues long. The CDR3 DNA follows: TGTGCCAGCAGCCGCGCAGCGGGAGCTGGCGGGGAGCTGTTTTTT. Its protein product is CASSRAAGAGGELFF.

Here the CDR3 reads CASSLGQGGATNTGELFF. The CDR3 DNA reads as TGTGCCAGCAGCTTGGGACAGGGTGGGGCGACGAACACCGGGGAGCTGTTTTTT. This rearrangement joins TRBV11-3 to TRBJ2-2, with 9 bases fitting TRBD1. This CDR3 has 18 residues. V dropped 3 bases and J dropped 0; count of bases not matched to a gene: 8. Germline CDR1 SGHNT, CDR2 YENEEA.

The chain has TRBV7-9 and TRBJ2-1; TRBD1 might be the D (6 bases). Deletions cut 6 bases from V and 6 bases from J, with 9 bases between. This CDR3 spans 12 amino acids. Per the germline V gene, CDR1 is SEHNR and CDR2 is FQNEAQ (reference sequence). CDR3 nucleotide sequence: TGTGCCAGCAGAAGACAGGTCAATGAGCAGTTCTTC. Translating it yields CASRRQVNEQFF.

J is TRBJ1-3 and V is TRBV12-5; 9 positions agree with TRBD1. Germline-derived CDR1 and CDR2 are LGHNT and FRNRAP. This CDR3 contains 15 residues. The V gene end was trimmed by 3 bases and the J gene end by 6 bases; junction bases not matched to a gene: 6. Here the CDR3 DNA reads TGTGCTAGTGGTTTAAGCGGGACAGGGTTAAACACCATATATTTT. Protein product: CASGLSGTGLNTIYF.